The sequence of this T cell receptor beta chain was determined in a study of blood T cell repertoires in COVID-19. Study details: COVID-19 samples collected from the United States, Italy and Spain covered acute and convalescent phases. The cDNA or gDNA used as material had been derived from T cells, B-cell-depleted T cells, or PBMCs.

The CDR3 sequence is 14 residues long. The V gene lost 0 bases and the J gene lost 8 bases, with 14 bases spanning the gap. Germline-derived CDR1 and CDR2 are SGHRS and YFSETQ. Authors' processing steps: Amplifying reference gene primers gave estimates of nucleated cell counts. TCRdb's table, derived via immunoSEQ multiplex PCR, lists solely in-frame clones and lacks some. V and J calls and clone size are given by that table; D and trimming were obtained from the DNA. The sample shows some 160,000 clones, 70% to 90% of them seen only once. Study members were between roughly 18 and 89 years old and lived in some 22 US regions.

This sequence originates from a woman between 40 and 55 years old who had recovered from COVID-19. The sequenced material came from PBMCs or T cells enriched from blood (not recorded which). The V call is TRBV5-1, the J call TRBJ1-2; no clear D gene. CDR3 region: CASSLAGGQLGYTF. CDR3 nucleotide sequence: TGCGCCAGCAGCTTGGCCGGCGGGCAACTCGGCTACACCTTC. The variable domain in full, completed from reference TRBV5-1 and TRBJ1-2, reads KAGVTQTPRYLIKTRGQQVTLSCSPISGHRSVSWYQQTPGQGLQFLFEYFSETQRNKGNFPGRFSGRQFSNSRSEMNVSTLELGDSALYLCASSLAGGQLGYTFGSGTRLTVV.